The entry below describes one TCR beta chain. What it binds is not known. This sample stems from a study of shared clonotypes between healthy human individuals. Study findings and constraints: A generally larger estimated richness was seen in naive subsets than in memory subsets.

This CDR3 is 16 amino acids long. V gave up 4 bases and J gave up 7 bases; unmatched junction bases: 7. Germline CDR1 reads SGHDT; CDR2 reads YYEEEE. Naive CD45RA+ and memory CD45RA-negative subsets were split from CD4+ cells. Original processing methods: ImmunoSEQ output lacked quality scores and full-length reads, limiting matched filtering. Sequenced by immunoSEQ multiplex PCR; TCRdb stores in-frame clones only, minus some. Clone size and the V and J calls come from that table; the DNA yielded D and trimming. The sample contains approximately 2,000,000 clones, 85% to 95% of which appear only once. The rearrangement joins TRBV5-6 to TRBJ2-3, with 15 bases fitting TRBD2. Sequenced sample: naive CD4+ T cells from PBMCs. Subset defined: CD45RA+ positively selected. The receptor was isolated from a man between 18 and 35 years old in good health. Some clones in this sample may be carry-over from other donors' samples. The CDR3, as DNA: TGTGCCAGCAGCCTTTGGACTAGCGGGAGGGTAAATACGCAGTATTTT. Translating it yields CASSLWTSGRVNTQYF.